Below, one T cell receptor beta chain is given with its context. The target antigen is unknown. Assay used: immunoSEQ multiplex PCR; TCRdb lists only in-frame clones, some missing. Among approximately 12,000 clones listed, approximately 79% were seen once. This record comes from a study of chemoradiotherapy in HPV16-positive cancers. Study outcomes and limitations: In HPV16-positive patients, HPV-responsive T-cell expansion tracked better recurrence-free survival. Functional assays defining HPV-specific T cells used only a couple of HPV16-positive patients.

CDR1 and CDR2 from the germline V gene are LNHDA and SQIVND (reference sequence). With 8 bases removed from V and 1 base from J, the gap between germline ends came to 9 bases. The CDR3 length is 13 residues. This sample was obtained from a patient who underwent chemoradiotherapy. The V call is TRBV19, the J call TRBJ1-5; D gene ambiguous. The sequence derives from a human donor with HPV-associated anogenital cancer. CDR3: CASSRRSNQPQHF. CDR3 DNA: TGTGCCAGTTCCCGCAGAAGCAATCAGCCCCAGCATTTT.